This is a list of T cell receptor beta chains from one sample in a study of Ad26.COV2.S vaccination and SARS-CoV-2 variants. TCRdb keeps only in-frame clones here, not all; method: immunoSEQ multiplex PCR. Found here are a few hundred thousand clones, around 89% of them singletons; the top ten hold approximately 4%. The source material was peripheral blood, sampled in a trial of Ad26.COV2.S vaccine versus placebo. Receptors were obtained from a person between 18 and 65 years old who received the Ad26.COV2.S COVID-19 vaccine or a placebo. CDR3s include the opening cysteine and the closing phenylalanine or tryptophan. D genes are given only for firm matches. Expanded clones are given a class, and other clones once, few, many or no size at all.

TRBJ2-1 - - TRBV30 CAWSGGGALIEQFF TGTGCCTGGAGTGGAGGGGGTGCCCTCATCGAGCAGTTCTTC
TRBJ2-7 - once TRBV7-9 CASSPTGYEQYF TGTGCCAGCAGCCCGACAGGTTACGAGCAGTACTTC
TRBJ2-7 TRBD1 - TRBV11-2 CASSLYTGTGPSEQYF TGTGCCAGCAGCTTATACACCGGGACAGGGCCAAGCGAGCAGTACTTC
TRBJ2-5 TRBD1 - TRBV6-5 CASSRSTGWETQYF TGTGCCAGCAGTAGATCGACAGGGTGGGAGACCCAGTACTTC
TRBJ2-1 - - TRBV27 CASTSGSYNEQFF TGTGCCAGCACTTCAGGCTCCTACAATGAGCAGTTCTTC
TRBJ2-4 - - TRBV18 CASSPVGKNIQYF TGTGCCAGCTCACCAGTAGGGAAAAACATTCAGTACTTC
TRBJ2-7 TRBD2 - TRBV13 CASSPRGGAYEQYF TGTGCCAGCAGCCCCCGCGGGGGGGCCTACGAGCAGTACTTC
TRBJ2-7 - - TRBV28 CASSGTSVSYEQYF TGTGCCAGCAGTGGGACATCTGTTTCTTACGAGCAGTACTTC
TRBJ2-5 TRBD2 - TRBV19 CATGPGGGVETQYF TGTGCCACCGGCCCGGGGGGGGGCGTTGAGACCCAGTACTTC
TRBJ1-1 - few TRBV27 CASSLYNLKNTEAFF TGTGCCAGCAGTTTATATAATCTAAAGAACACTGAAGCTTTCTTT
TRBJ2-2 - once TRBV18 CASSPLTGELFF TGTGCCAGCTCACCACTGACCGGGGAGCTGTTTTTT
TRBJ2-5 - - TRBV19 CASSIEQGWETQYF TGTGCCAGTAGTATTGAACAGGGCTGGGAGACCCAGTACTTC
TRBJ2-1 - - TRBV7-8 CASSLDRNNEQFF TGTGCCAGCAGCCTTGACAGAAACAATGAGCAGTTCTTC
TRBJ1-6 - - TRBV7-2 CASSLVGGHSPLHF TGTGCCAGCAGCTTAGTCGGCGGACATTCACCCCTCCACTTT
TRBJ1-2 TRBD1 - TRBV7-9 CASSTRTGGNNYGYTF TGTGCCAGCAGCACTCGGACAGGGGGAAACAACTATGGCTACACCTTC
TRBJ2-5 TRBD2 - TRBV7-8 CASSRLAGGLPLETQYF TGTGCCAGCAGCCGACTAGCGGGGGGGCTCCCGCTGGAGACCCAGTACTTC
TRBJ2-7 TRBD1 - TRBV19 CASSPLFQGANYEQYF TGTGCCAGTAGTCCGCTTTTTCAGGGGGCGAACTACGAGCAGTACTTC
TRBJ2-1 - once TRBV3-1/TRBV3-2 CASSQDPRGRGYEQFF TGTGCCAGCAGCCAAGATCCGAGGGGAAGAGGATATGAGCAGTTCTTC
TRBJ2-3 TRBD2 - TRBV4-3 CASSQEGRGGLDTQYF TGCGCCAGCAGCCAAGAGGGGCGGGGGGGCCTAGATACGCAGTATTTT
TRBJ1-1 - - TRBV19 CASSSPLANTEAFF TGTGCCAGTAGTTCCCCCTTAGCGAACACTGAAGCTTTCTTT
TRBJ2-5 - - TRBV5-6 CASSFLGTQETQYF TGTGCCAGCAGCTTTTTGGGTACACAAGAGACCCAGTACTTC
TRBJ2-7 - - TRBV7-2 CASSPYGGDVSYEQYF TGTGCCAGCAGCCCCTATGGAGGGGACGTCAGCTACGAGCAGTACTTC
TRBJ2-5 TRBD1 - TRBV7-2 CASSSETGRETQYF TGTGCCAGCAGCTCAGAGACAGGGCGGGAGACCCAGTACTTC
TRBJ2-7 - - TRBV5-5 CASSPRQGWLEQYF TGTGCCAGCAGCCCACGGCAGGGGTGGCTCGAGCAGTACTTC
TRBJ2-3 - - TRBV6-2/TRBV6-3 CASSLGGGTDTQYF TGTGCCAGCAGTCTCGGTGGGGGCACAGATACGCAGTATTTT
TRBJ1-5 - - TRBV28 CASSGQNNQPQHF TGTGCCAGCAGTGGACAAAACAATCAGCCCCAGCATTTT
TRBJ1-2 - - TRBV30 CAWSLTENYGYTF TGTGCCTGGAGTCTGACGGAAAACTATGGCTACACCTTC
TRBJ2-5 - once TRBV21-1 CATEQDRETQYF TGTGCCACCGAACAGGATCGCGAGACCCAGTACTTC
TRBJ2-7 - - TRBV10-3 CAISDRLNSYEQYF TGTGCCATCAGTGACAGACTGAACTCCTACGAGCAGTACTTC
TRBJ1-3 TRBD1 - TRBV10-3 CAISESGTWTGNPGNTIYF TGTGCCATCAGTGAGTCGGGTACTTGGACAGGGAACCCTGGAAACACCATATATTTT
TRBJ1-2 - - TRBV11-2 CASSLDLPPSKAYGYTF TGTGCCAGCAGCTTAGATCTTCCCCCCTCGAAGGCCTATGGCTACACCTTC
TRBJ1-2 - - TRBV7-2 CASSGTRSSNYGYTF TGTGCCAGCAGCGGAACCCGAAGCTCTAACTATGGCTACACCTTC
TRBJ1-2 - - TRBV4-3 CASSQDFYGYTF TGCGCCAGCAGCCAGGACTTCTATGGCTACACCTTC
TRBJ2-3 TRBD2 - TRBV7-9 CASSSSGAADTQYF TGTGCCAGCAGCTCTAGCGGGGCAGCAGATACGCAGTATTTT
TRBJ2-5 - - TRBV11-2 CASSPWVEGRGQETQYF TGTGCCAGCAGCCCATGGGTTGAGGGGAGAGGCCAAGAGACCCAGTACTTC
TRBJ1-3 TRBD1 once TRBV7-9 CASSLTGTVISGNTIYF TGTGCCAGCAGCTTAACCGGGACAGTGATCTCTGGAAACACCATATATTTT
TRBJ1-1 - - TRBV30 CAWSVRDSVNTEAFF TGTGCCTGGAGTGTTAGAGACAGCGTGAACACTGAAGCTTTCTTT
TRBJ2-3 TRBD2 - TRBV19 CASSVRGQWTSGGYIDTQYF TGTGCCAGTAGTGTCCGAGGACAGTGGACTAGCGGGGGGTACATCGATACGCAGTATTTT
TRBJ1-5 - few TRBV4-1 CASSQIRLGVGNQPQHF TGCGCCAGCAGCCAAATCCGGCTAGGGGTAGGGAATCAGCCCCAGCATTTT
TRBJ1-2 TRBD1 - TRBV15 CATSNRGQGPYGYTF TGTGCCACCAGCAACCGGGGACAGGGTCCCTATGGCTACACCTTC
TRBJ1-1 TRBD1 - TRBV6-5 CASSYGARGAQTEAFF TGTGCCAGCAGTTACGGTGCCAGGGGGGCGCAGACTGAAGCTTTCTTT
TRBJ2-3 - - TRBV3-1/TRBV3-2 CASSRRTADTQYF TGTGCCAGCAGCCGTCGGACCGCCGATACGCAGTATTTT
TRBJ2-7 - - TRBV5-5 CASSLVGRAYEQYF TGTGCCAGCAGCTTGGTTGGCAGAGCTTACGAGCAGTACTTC